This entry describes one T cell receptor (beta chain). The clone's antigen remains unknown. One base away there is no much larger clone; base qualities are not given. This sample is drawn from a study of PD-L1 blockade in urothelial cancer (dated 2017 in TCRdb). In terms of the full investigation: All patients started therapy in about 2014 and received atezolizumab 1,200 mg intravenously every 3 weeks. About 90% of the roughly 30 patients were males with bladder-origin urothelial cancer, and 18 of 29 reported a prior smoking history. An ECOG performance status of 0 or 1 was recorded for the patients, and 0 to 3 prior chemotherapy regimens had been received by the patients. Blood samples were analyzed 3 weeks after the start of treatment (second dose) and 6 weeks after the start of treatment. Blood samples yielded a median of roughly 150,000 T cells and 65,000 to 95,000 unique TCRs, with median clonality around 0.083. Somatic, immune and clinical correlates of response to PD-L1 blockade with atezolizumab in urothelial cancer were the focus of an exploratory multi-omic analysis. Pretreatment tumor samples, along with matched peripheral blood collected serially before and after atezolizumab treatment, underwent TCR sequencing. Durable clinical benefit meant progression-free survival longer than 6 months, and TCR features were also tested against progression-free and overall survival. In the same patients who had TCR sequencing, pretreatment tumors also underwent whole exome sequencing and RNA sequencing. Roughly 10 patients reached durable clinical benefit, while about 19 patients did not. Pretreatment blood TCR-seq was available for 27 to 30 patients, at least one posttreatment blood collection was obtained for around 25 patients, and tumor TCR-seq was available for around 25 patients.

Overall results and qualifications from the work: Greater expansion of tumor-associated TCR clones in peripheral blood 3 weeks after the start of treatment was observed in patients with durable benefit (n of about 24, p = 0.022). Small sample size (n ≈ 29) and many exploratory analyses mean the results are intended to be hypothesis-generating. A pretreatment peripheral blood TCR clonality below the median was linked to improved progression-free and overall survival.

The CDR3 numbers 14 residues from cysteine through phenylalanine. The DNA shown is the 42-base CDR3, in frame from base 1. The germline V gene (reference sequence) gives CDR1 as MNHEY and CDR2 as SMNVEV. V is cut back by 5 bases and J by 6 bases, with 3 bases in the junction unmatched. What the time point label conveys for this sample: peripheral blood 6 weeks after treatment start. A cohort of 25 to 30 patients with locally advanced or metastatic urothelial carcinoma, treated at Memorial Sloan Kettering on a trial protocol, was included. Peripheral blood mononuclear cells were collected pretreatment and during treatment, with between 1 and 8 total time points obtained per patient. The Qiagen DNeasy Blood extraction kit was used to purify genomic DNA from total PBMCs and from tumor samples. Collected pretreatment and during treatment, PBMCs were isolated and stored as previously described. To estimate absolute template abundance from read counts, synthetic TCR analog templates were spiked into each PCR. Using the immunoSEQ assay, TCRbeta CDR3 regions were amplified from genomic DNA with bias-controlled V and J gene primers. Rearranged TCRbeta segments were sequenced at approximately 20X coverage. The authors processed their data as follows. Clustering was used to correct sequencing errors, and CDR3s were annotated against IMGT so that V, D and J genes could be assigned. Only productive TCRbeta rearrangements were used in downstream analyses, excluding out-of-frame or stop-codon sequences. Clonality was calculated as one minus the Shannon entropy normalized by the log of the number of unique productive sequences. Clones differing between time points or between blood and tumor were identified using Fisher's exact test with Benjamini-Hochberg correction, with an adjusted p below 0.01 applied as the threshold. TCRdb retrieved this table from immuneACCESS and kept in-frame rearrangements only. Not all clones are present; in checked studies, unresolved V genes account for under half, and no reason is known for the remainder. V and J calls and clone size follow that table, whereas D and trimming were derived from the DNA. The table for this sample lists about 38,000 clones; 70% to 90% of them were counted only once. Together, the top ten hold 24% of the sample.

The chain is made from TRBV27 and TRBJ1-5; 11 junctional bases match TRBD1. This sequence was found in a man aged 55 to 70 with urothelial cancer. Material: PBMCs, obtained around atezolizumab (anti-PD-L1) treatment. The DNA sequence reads TGTGCCAGCAGTAGGACAGGGGGCTTTCAGCCCCAGCATTTT. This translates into CASSRTGGFQPQHF.